Shown below are 13 T cell receptor beta chains from a single sample sequenced in a study of OX40 agonist ivuxolimab in advanced cancers. Libraries were prepared by immunoSEQ multiplex PCR; TCRdb keeps only in-frame clonotypes and omits some of them. Among about 50,000 clones, about 90% were seen once, and the ten largest hold around 6.7%. The specimen comprised CD4+ or CD8+ T cells sorted from blood, sampled in a trial of the OX40 agonist ivuxolimab. The receptors here all came from an adult with an advanced solid tumor such as melanoma, head and neck, liver or kidney cancer.

The rearrangement links TRBV4-1 to TRBJ1-5; 7 positions match TRBD1. V was clipped by 1 base and J by 0 bases; unmatched bases: 3. The CDR3 is 16 amino acids. Per germline, CDR1 MGHRA and CDR2 YSYEKL. CDR3 nucleotides: TGCGCCAGCAGCCAAGCCGACAGGGATAGCAATCAGCCCCAGCATTTT. Translating it yields CASSQADRDSNQPQHF.

This clone was observed a few times. V gene TRBV7-9 combines with J gene TRBJ1-5; a weak D match, TRBD1 (6 bases). Trimming pared 1 base from V and 4 bases from J, leaving 11 bases between. CDR3 length: 15 amino acids. Germline V gene data show CDR1 as SEHNR and CDR2 as FQNEAQ (reference sequence). This chain's CDR3 is CASSLEGGGNQPQHF. Here the CDR3 DNA reads TGTGCCAGCAGCTTAGAAGGGGGAGGAAATCAGCCCCAGCATTTT.

This clone came up once. V and J are TRBV6-5 and TRBJ2-3; D call uncertain. Germline CDR1 reads MNHEY; CDR2 reads SVGAGI. Trimming removed 7 bases at V and 4 bases at J, with 15 bases between. The CDR3 spans 14 residues. For the CDR3, the DNA is TGTGCCAGCATTGACCGATCACTGGCAGATACGCAGTATTTT. Amino acid sequence: CASIDRSLADTQYF.

CDR3 sequence: CASGTGPYEQYF. CDR3 nucleotides: TGTGCCAGCGGGACAGGACCCTACGAGCAGTACTTC. The V gene is TRBV6-6, the J gene TRBJ2-7; 8 bases match TRBD1. This CDR3 spans 12 amino acids. Per the germline V gene, CDR1 is MNHNY and CDR2 is SVGAGI (reference sequence). Losses at the gene ends were 8 bases for V and 2 bases for J; bases not matched to a gene: 2.

For the CDR3, the DNA is TGTGCTAGTGGCCCGGGACAGTCATACAATGAGCAGTTCTTC. Protein product: CASGPGQSYNEQFF. The chain employs TRBV12-5 and TRBJ2-1, with TRBD1 matching over 7 bases. This CDR3 region has 14 residues. V trimming: 6 bases; J trimming: 4 bases; junction bases outside the gene matches: 6. Germline V CDR1 and CDR2: LGHNT, FRNRAP.

This chain joins TRBV2 and TRBJ2-5, with D perhaps TRBD2 (8 bases). V lost 4 bases, J lost 2 bases, and 20 bases lay in between. The V gene's germline CDR1 is SNHLY and CDR2 FYNNEI. The CDR3 length is 17 residues. CDR3 residues: CASSGARTSRGQETQYF. In DNA, the CDR3 is TGTGCCAGCAGTGGAGCGAGGACTAGCAGGGGGCAAGAGACCCAGTACTTC. Full variable domain (outside the CDR3, taken from reference TRBV2 and TRBJ2-5): EPEVTQTPSHQVTQMGQEVILRCVPISNHLYFYWYRQILGQKVEFLVSFYNNEISEKSEIFDDQFSVERPDGSNFTLKIRSTKLEDSAMYFCASSGARTSRGQETQYFGPGTRLLVL.

The chain is built from TRBV19 and TRBJ2-5, with a tentative D call TRBD2 (5 bases). CDR3 size: 14 residues. Deletions cut 1 base from V and 3 bases from J, with 9 bases between. Germline V lookup: CDR1 LNHDA, CDR2 SQIVND (reference sequence). The CDR3 reads CASSIVEREETQYF. The DNA for the CDR3 is TGTGCCAGTAGTATAGTAGAGAGGGAAGAGACCCAGTACTTC.

The chain uses TRBV18 and TRBJ1-5; maybe TRBD1 (6 bases). Germline V gives CDR1 KGHSH, CDR2 LQKENI. Trimming pared 3 bases from V and 0 bases from J, leaving 18 bases between. There are 18 residues in the CDR3. DNA of the CDR3: TGTGCCAGCTCACCGCAGGGGACCGACTGGTATAGCAATCAGCCCCAGCATTTT. Protein sequence: CASSPQGTDWYSNQPQHF.

J is TRBJ2-7 and V is TRBV9; D might be TRBD1 (5 bases). The CDR3 has 14 residues. V lost 0 bases and J lost 2, with 9 bases in between. CDR1 and CDR2 (germline): SGDLS, YYNGEE. The CDR3 is CASSVAGAAYEQYV. The CDR3 bases are TGTGCCAGCAGCGTAGCTGGGGCTGCCTACGAGCAGTACGTC.

The chain couples TRBV11-2 to TRBJ2-5; TRBD2 aligns across 12 bases. The V gene's germline CDR1 is SGHAT and CDR2 FQNNGV. The CDR3 runs to 17 residues. The ends lost 5 bases at V and 1 base at J; junction bases unmatched: 8. CDR3 protein: CASSPQTSGGLQETQYF. As DNA, the CDR3 is TGTGCCAGCAGCCCACAAACTAGCGGGGGGCTCCAAGAGACCCAGTACTTC.

The chain links TRBV7-9 to TRBJ1-2, with a tentative D call TRBD1 (5 bases). V lost 5 bases and J 8 bases, leaving 18 bases between the germline ends. The CDR3 totals 14 residues. The V gene's germline CDR1 is SEHNR and CDR2 FQNEAQ (reference sequence). CDR3 sequence reads: CASSQWTRASGYTF. DNA of the CDR3: TGTGCCAGCAGCCAGTGGACCAGGGCAAGCGGCTACACCTTC.

This sequence joins TRBV6-1 and TRBJ2-3; D uncertain. The germline V and J ends were trimmed by 8 bases and 2 bases, with 14 bases remaining between them. Germline V gene lookup returns CDR1 MNHNS and CDR2 SASEGT. CDR3 size: 14 residues. The chain's CDR3 is CASAGNQATDTQYF. The CDR3, as DNA: TGTGCCAGCGCTGGAAACCAAGCCACAGATACGCAGTATTTT.

The chain joins TRBV7-8 to TRBJ1-5, with D uncertain. V was clipped by 5 bases and J by 6 bases, with 8 bases between them. The CDR3 spans 12 residues. Germline CDR1 SGHVS, CDR2 FQNEAQ. CDR3 nucleotide sequence: TGTGCCAGCAGCACGGCGACTCAGCCCCAGCATTTT. The encoded protein is CASSTATQPQHF.